Given below is one T cell receptor beta chain in context. These data belong to a study of blood T cell repertoires in COVID-19. Original processing methods: Reference gene primer amplification gave estimated nucleated cell counts. Here immunoSEQ multiplex PCR was the method, and the copy in TCRdb shows in-frame clones only, minus some. V and J calls and clone size come straight from that table; D and trimming were deduced from the DNA. The data show 200,000 to 250,000 clones, 70% to 85% seen once. Germline CDR1 reads SGHAT; CDR2 reads FQNNGV. This CDR3 is 17 amino acids long. Losses at the gene ends were 5 bases for V and 0 bases for J; bases not matched to a gene: 11.

The sample comprised PBMCs or T cells enriched from blood (not recorded which). The chain combines TRBV11-2 with TRBJ2-3; TRBD2 matches 7 bases. This clonotype originated in a woman between 55 and 75 years old who had recovered from COVID-19. The CDR3 DNA follows: TGTGCCAGCAGCAATGATTTAGCGGGCCTTAGCACAGATACGCAGTATTTT. Its protein product is CASSNDLAGLSTDTQYF.